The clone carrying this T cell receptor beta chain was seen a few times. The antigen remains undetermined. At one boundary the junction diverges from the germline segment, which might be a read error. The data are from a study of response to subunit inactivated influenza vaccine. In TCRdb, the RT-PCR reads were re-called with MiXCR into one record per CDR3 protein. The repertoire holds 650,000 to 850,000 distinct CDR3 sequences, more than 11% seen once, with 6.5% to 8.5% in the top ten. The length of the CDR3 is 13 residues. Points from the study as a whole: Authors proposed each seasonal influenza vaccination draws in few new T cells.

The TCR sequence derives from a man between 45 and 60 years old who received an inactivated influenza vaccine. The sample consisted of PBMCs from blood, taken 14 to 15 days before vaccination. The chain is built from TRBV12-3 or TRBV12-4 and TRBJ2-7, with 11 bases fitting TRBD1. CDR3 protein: CASSFAGTGGSHF. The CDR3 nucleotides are TGTGCCAGCAGTTTCGCCGGGACAGGGGGTAGTCACTTC.